This TCR beta chain is drawn from a study of T cells after yellow fever vaccination. In the study overall: The authors prepared low-cell-number fractions using SMART-Seq v4 Ultra Low Input. Study-wide findings and caveats: Boosting was followed by the reappearance of most primary-vaccination clones (roughly 96% CD4, roughly 90% CD8).

Template switching with 5'RACE generated the TCR cDNA and added a universal primer site and UMIs. TCRdb re-derived calls from the 5' RACE reads in MiXCR, one entry per CDR3 protein. The sample lists roughly 250,000 distinct CDR3 sequences, over 10% occurring once. This clonotype has only a few counts. Antigen specificity is unknown. Per the germline V gene, CDR1 is SGHTA and CDR2 is FQGNSA. This CDR3 comprises 17 residues. Trimming removed 0 bases from V and 6 bases from J, with 20 bases in between. The chain employs TRBV7-2 and TRBJ2-5, with a possible D match to TRBD1 (5 bases). This sample comprised CD4+ T cells sorted from PBMCs, obtained 45 days after the yellow fever booster vaccination. The source is a man aged 25 to 40 who received the YFV17D yellow fever vaccine. CDR3 coding DNA: TGTGCCAGCAGCTTAGCCTCATCTTCAGGGTACGCAAAGACCCAGTACTTC. Protein: CASSLASSSGYAKTQYF.